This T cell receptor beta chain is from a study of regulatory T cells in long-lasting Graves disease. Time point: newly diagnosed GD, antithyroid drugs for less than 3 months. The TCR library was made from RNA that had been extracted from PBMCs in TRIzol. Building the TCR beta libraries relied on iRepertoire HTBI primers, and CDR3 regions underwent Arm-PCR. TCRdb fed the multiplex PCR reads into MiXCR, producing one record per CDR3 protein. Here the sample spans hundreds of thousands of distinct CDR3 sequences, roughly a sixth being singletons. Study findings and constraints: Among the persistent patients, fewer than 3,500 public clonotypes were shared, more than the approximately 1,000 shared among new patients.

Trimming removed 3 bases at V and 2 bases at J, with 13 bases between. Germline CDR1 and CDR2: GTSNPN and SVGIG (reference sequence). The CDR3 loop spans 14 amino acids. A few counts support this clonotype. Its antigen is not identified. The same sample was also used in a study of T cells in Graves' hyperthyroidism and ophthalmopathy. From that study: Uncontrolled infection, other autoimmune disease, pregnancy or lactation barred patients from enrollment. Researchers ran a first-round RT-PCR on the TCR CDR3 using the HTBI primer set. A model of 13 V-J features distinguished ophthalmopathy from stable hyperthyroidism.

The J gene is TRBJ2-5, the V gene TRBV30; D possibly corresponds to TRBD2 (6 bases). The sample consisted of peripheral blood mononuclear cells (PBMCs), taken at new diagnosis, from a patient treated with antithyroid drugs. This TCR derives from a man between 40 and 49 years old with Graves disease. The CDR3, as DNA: TGTGCCTGGAGCCTCGGGGGAGGACAAGAGACCCAGTACTTC. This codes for CAWSLGGGQETQYF.